Shown below are 25 T cell receptor beta chains from a single sample sequenced in a study of cytomegalovirus exposure and HLA in healthy donors. PCR was performed using 60 Vbeta and 13 Jbeta primers. Clones were sequenced by immunoSEQ multiplex PCR, and TCRdb holds only the in-frame ones, with some missing. The table includes roughly 130,000 clones, 75% to 85% detected once. Sequenced sample: PBMCs. Receptors originate from a man in his forties or fifties in good health and CMV-seronegative.

V gene TRBV28 combines with J gene TRBJ1-1; tentatively, D is TRBD1 (6 bases). This CDR3 has 14 amino acids. V lost 7 bases and J 1 base, leaving 13 bases between the germline ends. CDR1 is MDHEN and CDR2 is SYDVKM in the germline V gene. The CDR3 DNA is TGTGCCAGCATCAACCAGGACAGGAACACTGAAGCTTTCTTT. Translation: CASINQDRNTEAFF.

This sequence joins TRBV7-9 and TRBJ1-1; 8 bases map to TRBD1. After removal of 3 bases from V and 5 bases from J, the junction contained 5 bases not matched to a gene. The CDR3 contains 14 residues. Germline CDR1 SEHNR, CDR2 FQNEAQ (reference sequence). The CDR3 protein is CASSFTTGDTEAFF. CDR3 bases: TGTGCCAGCAGCTTTACGACAGGGGATACTGAAGCTTTCTTT.

V usage is TRBV9 and J usage is TRBJ2-5, with 7 bases aligning to TRBD2. In germline, CDR1 is SGDLS, CDR2 YYNGEE. The CDR3 length is 17 residues. V shed 0 bases and J 1 base; nucleotides not matched to a gene: 9. The CDR3 DNA sequence: TGTGCCAGCAGCGTAGGGCCCCAGCGCGGGAGCCAAGAGACCCAGTACTTC. Amino acid sequence: CASSVGPQRGSQETQYF.

CDR3 sequence: CASSFPATGQSGSYNEQFF. DNA for the CDR3: TGCGCCAGCAGCTTTCCAGCGACAGGGCAATCGGGCTCCTACAATGAGCAGTTCTTC. This chain links TRBV5-1 with TRBJ2-1, with 7 bases fitting TRBD1. Germline trimming cut 2 bases from V and 0 bases from J; bases unmatched to any gene: 14. CDR3 size: 19 residues. Germline CDR1 and CDR2: SGHRS and YFSETQ.

The V gene is TRBV13, the J gene TRBJ1-2; 7 bases map to TRBD1. Germline-derived CDR1 and CDR2 are PRHDT and FYEKMQ (reference sequence). The CDR3 contains 16 residues. The V segment lost 4 bases and the J segment 6 bases; nucleotides outside the gene matches: 14. CDR3 coding DNA: TGTGCCAGCAGCTCCCTCCCGACAGGGTTGGATAATGGCTACACCTTC. Residues: CASSSLPTGLDNGYTF.

The chain is built from TRBV29-1 and TRBJ2-3, with 7 positions matching TRBD2. Germline V gene sequence: CDR1 SQVTM, CDR2 ANQGSEA. V was pared by 6 bases and J by 0 bases, with 9 bases of the junction left unmatched. This CDR3 contains 15 residues. The CDR3 spells CSVQTLADSTDTQYF. Written as DNA, the CDR3 is TGCAGCGTCCAGACCCTAGCGGATAGCACAGATACGCAGTATTTT.

The chain is built from TRBV5-6 and TRBJ2-7; D may be TRBD2 (5 bases). Germline V gives CDR1 SGHDT, CDR2 YYEEEE. The CDR3 is made up of 11 amino acids. V was shortened by 4 bases and J by 7 bases, with 9 bases between the two germline ends. DNA of the CDR3: TGTGCCAGCAGCGCGACGGGAGAGCAGTACGTC. Protein: CASSATGEQYV.

Only a few counts were recorded for this clone. The rearrangement joins TRBV6-1 to TRBJ1-3; 8 bases are shared with TRBD1. After removal of 3 bases from V and 2 bases from J, the junction contained 3 bases not matched to a gene. This CDR3 has 15 residues. Germline CDR1 and CDR2: MNHNS and SASEGT. The CDR3 here is CASSDPTGAGNTIYF. The CDR3 bases are TGTGCCAGCAGTGATCCGACAGGGGCTGGAAACACCATATATTTT.

The J gene is TRBJ2-7, the V gene TRBV7-2, with 7 bases that match TRBD1. Germline V gene lookup returns CDR1 SGHTA and CDR2 FQGNSA. This CDR3 is 14 amino acids long. Unmatched junction bases numbered 7, after V lost 5 bases and J lost 3 bases. As DNA, the CDR3 is TGTGCCAGCAGCACTCGACAGGGAAGCTACGAGCAGTACTTC. Amino acid sequence: CASSTRQGSYEQYF.

This chain links TRBV28 with TRBJ2-7; perhaps TRBD2 as D (6 bases). Trimming removed 6 bases at V and 4 bases at J, with 13 bases between. The CDR3 contains 13 residues. CDR1 MDHEN and CDR2 SYDVKM come from the germline V gene. In DNA form, the CDR3 reads TGTGCCAGCAGGACGGGGGTCTTGTACGAGCAGTACTTC. Translation: CASRTGVLYEQYF.

V is TRBV6-1 and J is TRBJ2-7, with TRBD1 as a possible D gene (5 bases). The V and J ends lost 2 bases and 6 bases respectively, with 14 bases between them. CDR1 is MNHNS, CDR2 SASEGT, per germline. CDR3 length: 14 amino acids. CDR3 bases: TGTGCCAGCAGTGAACCAGGGTTTCAAGGCGAGCAGTACTTC. As protein: CASSEPGFQGEQYF.

This chain links TRBV13 with TRBJ2-2; 8 nucleotides match TRBD1. There are 16 residues in the CDR3. Germline trimming cut 5 bases from V and 2 bases from J; bases unmatched to any gene: 7. Per the germline V gene, CDR1 is PRHDT and CDR2 is FYEKMQ (reference sequence). The CDR3 sequence is CASSPGTGLNTGELFF. The DNA of the CDR3 is TGTGCCAGCAGCCCCGGGACAGGACTCAACACCGGGGAGCTGTTTTTT.

The CDR3 bases are TGTGCCATCAGTGAACAGGGTGGGGGCACTGAAGCTTTCTTT. Protein: CAISEQGGGTEAFF. The chain is built from TRBV10-3 and TRBJ1-1; TRBD1 might be the D (6 bases). The CDR3 contains 14 residues. Germline CDR1 and CDR2: ENHRY and SYGVKD. Trimming left V 3 bases short and J 4 bases short, with 12 bases between.

This chain uses TRBV5-4 with TRBJ2-7; D gene uncertain. CDR3 length: 10 residues. The germline CDR1 and CDR2 sequences are SGHNT and YYREEE (reference sequence). The germline V and J ends were trimmed by 4 bases and 5 bases, with 4 bases remaining between them. CDR3 in amino acids: CASSPNEQYF. Here the CDR3 DNA reads TGTGCCAGCAGCCCCAACGAGCAGTACTTC.

This chain joins TRBV28 and TRBJ2-3, with D tentatively TRBD2 (5 bases). The length of the CDR3 is 16 residues. Trimming cost V 3 bases and J 0 bases, with 13 bases left between them. From germline, CDR1 is MDHEN and CDR2 SYDVKM. CDR3 DNA sequence: TGTGCCAGCAGTTTCGTGCGGGCGACTAGCACAGATACGCAGTATTTT. As protein: CASSFVRATSTDTQYF.

The chain combines TRBV6-1 with TRBJ1-3; weak D call: TRBD1 (5 bases). V dropped 3 bases and J dropped 4 bases, with 10 bases sitting between them. This CDR3 contains 14 residues. The germline V gene has CDR1 MNHNS and CDR2 SASEGT. The CDR3 DNA reads TGTGCCAGCAGTGAGGGGGGTTCCGGAAACACCATATATTTT. Translated: CASSEGGSGNTIYF.

The rearrangement uses TRBV4-2 and TRBJ1-3, with D maybe TRBD1 (5 bases). The CDR3 is 16 residues long. V gave up 2 bases and J gave up 0 bases, with 11 bases separating them. CDR1 LGHNA and CDR2 YNFKEQ come from the germline V gene. The CDR3 here is CASSQNGQTSGNTIYF. CDR3 coding DNA: TGTGCCAGCAGCCAAAACGGACAAACCTCTGGAAACACCATATATTTT.

The chain links TRBV28 to TRBJ1-4; 9 bases are a match to TRBD1. The CDR3 totals 14 residues. Germline CDR1 MDHEN, CDR2 SYDVKM. J was trimmed by 8 bases and V by 5 bases; bases with no gene match: 6. The CDR3 loop is CASSIQGAGEKLFF. The CDR3 DNA is TGTGCCAGCAGTATACAGGGGGCTGGGGAAAAACTGTTTTTT.

This clone was detected a few times. V gene TRBV10-3 combines with J gene TRBJ1-1; tentatively, D is TRBD1 (5 bases). In germline, CDR1 is ENHRY, CDR2 SYGVKD. This CDR3 contains 12 residues. Trimming took off 8 bases at V and 3 bases at J, with 10 bases between the two ends. The CDR3 nucleotides read TGTGCCATCCGGGGGGGGGACACTGAAGCTTTCTTT. It yields the protein CAIRGGDTEAFF.

The chain couples TRBV18 to TRBJ2-6, with D hard to call. Germline lookup yields CDR1 KGHSH and CDR2 LQKENI. Trimming removed 0 bases at V and 1 base at J, with 4 bases between. The length of the CDR3 is 15 residues. The CDR3 DNA follows: TGTGCCAGCTCACCACCGGCATCTGGGGCCAACGTCCTGACTTTC. Amino acids: CASSPPASGANVLTF.

This clone was recorded once. The chain joins TRBV7-3 to TRBJ1-6; 7 bases line up with TRBD1. The CDR3 is 14 amino acids. V trimming: 4 bases; J trimming: 7 bases; junction bases outside the gene matches: 4. In germline, CDR1 is SGHTA, CDR2 FQGTGA. CDR3 amino acids: CASSSGTENSPLHF. The CDR3 coding sequence is TGTGCCAGCAGCTCCGGGACAGAAAATTCACCCCTCCACTTT.

This clone was recorded once. The chain is built from TRBV7-9 and TRBJ1-2; D perhaps matches TRBD1 (6 bases). Germline values: CDR1 SEHNR, CDR2 FQNEAQ (reference sequence). The CDR3 runs to 14 residues. Trimming cost V 0 bases and J 4 bases, with 9 bases left between them. CDR3 sequence reads: CASSLAGTLYGYTF. In DNA form, the CDR3 reads TGTGCCAGCAGCTTAGCCGGGACACTCTATGGCTACACCTTC.

The gene calls are TRBV7-2 and TRBJ2-3; 10 bases line up with TRBD2. The germline gives CDR1 SGHTA, CDR2 FQGNSA. J gave up 4 bases and V 4 bases, and 5 bases lay outside the gene matches. The CDR3 spans 15 residues. The CDR3 reads CASSSLAGVADTQYF. The CDR3 DNA follows: TGTGCCAGCAGCTCCCTAGCGGGAGTTGCAGATACGCAGTATTTT.

This rearrangement joins TRBV10-3 to TRBJ1-5; TRBD1 aligns across 7 bases. V dropped 6 bases and J dropped 5; count of bases not matched to a gene: 1. Germline-derived CDR1 and CDR2 are ENHRY and SYGVKD. This CDR3 spans 12 amino acids. CDR3 in DNA: TGTGCCATCAGAGGGACAGATCAGCCCCAGCATTTT. It codes for CAIRGTDQPQHF.

This clone has just a few counts. V gene TRBV2 combines with J gene TRBJ2-3; 15 positions match TRBD2. CDR1 and CDR2 from the germline V gene are SNHLY and FYNNEI. After removal of 6 bases from V and 3 bases from J, the junction contained 7 bases not matched to a gene. The CDR3 is made up of 17 amino acids. CDR3 amino acids: CASSIGLAGGLTDTQYF. DNA of the CDR3: TGTGCCAGCAGCATCGGACTAGCGGGGGGGCTAACAGATACGCAGTATTTT.